A single sample is the source of the 10 T cell receptor beta chains below, sequenced in a study of tumor and adjacent non-tumor tissue in lung cancer. RNA was extracted from bulk tissue without any cell sorting. This non-tumor lung sample came from over 3 cm beyond the tumor edge. Three rounds of nested PCR, following a modified ARM-PCR protocol, produced the TCRbeta library. TCRdb ran MiXCR on the multiplex PCR reads and lists one entry per CDR3 protein. The sample holds about 77,000 distinct CDR3 sequences, just over 75% seen once. Input material: distant non-tumor lung tissue. The receptors here all came from a man aged 65 to 79 with non-small cell lung cancer.

Concerning this clonotype itself: A junction end diverges from the germline sequence, so it may reflect a read error. This CDR3 reads CASNLYGPDQYF. DNA for the CDR3: TGTGCCAGCAACTTATATGGGCCGGATCAGTACTTC. This chain uses TRBV11-2 with TRBJ2-7; D not resolved. CDR3 length equals 12 residues. Germline V CDR1 and CDR2: SGHAT, FQNNGV. The variable domain in full, with the rest retrieved from reference TRBV11-2 and TRBJ2-7, is EAGVAQSPRYKIIEKRQSVAFWCNPISGHATLYWYQQILGQGPKLLIQFQNNGVVDDSQLPKDRFSAERLKGVDSTLKIQPAKLEDSAVYLCASNLYGPDQYFGPGTRLTVT.

The rearrangement links TRBV6-6 to TRBJ1-6, with D maybe TRBD1 (6 bases). CDR1 and CDR2 (germline): MNHNY, SVGAGI (reference sequence). The V gene lost 6 bases and the J gene lost 9 bases, with 24 bases spanning the gap. The length of the CDR3 is 17 residues. CDR3 DNA sequence: TGTGCCAGCAGAAAGGAATACAGAACAGGGATAGGTTCACCCCTCCACTTT. Translated, it gives CASRKEYRTGIGSPLHF.

In regard to this clonotype: One junction end disagrees with the germline gene, perhaps due to a read error. This chain uses TRBV10-3 with TRBJ2-5; 7 bases line up with TRBD2. Germline CDR1 and CDR2: ENHRY and SYGVKD. The CDR3 runs 16 residues. CDR3 DNA sequence: TGTACCATCAGGATCAAGCGGGGCCCTTTGTCAGGGTCCCAGTACTTC. Translated, it gives CTIRIKRGPLSGSQYF.

About this clonotype itself: Given a much more abundant clone one base away, this may be a read error. The rearrangement uses TRBV14 and TRBJ1-1, with D possibly TRBD1 on 6 matching bases. Germline V gene lookup returns CDR1 SGHDN and CDR2 FVKESK. This CDR3 is 19 amino acids long. Trimming shortened V by 7 bases and J by 1 base, and 28 bases separated the two germline ends. This CDR3 is CASIFRDPEQGFRNTEAFF. The CDR3, as DNA: TGTGCCAGCATATTTCGGGACCCGGAACAGGGTTTTAGGAACACTGAAGCTTTCTTT.

Notes on this clonotype: One junction end does not reproduce the germline sequence, and a read error may be involved. The chain couples TRBV5-1 to TRBJ2-7, with a weak D call TRBD2 (6 bases). The CDR3 totals 14 residues. Germline values: CDR1 SGHRS, CDR2 YFSETQ. CDR3 coding DNA: TGCGCCAGCAGCTTGATAACGGGGCCGGGGGAACAGAACTTC. It specifies CASSLITGPGEQNF.

A word on this clonotype: At one boundary the junction diverges from the germline segment, which might be a read error. The V gene is TRBV10-3, the J gene TRBJ2-7; TRBD1 is a possible D gene (5 bases). This CDR3 comprises 13 residues. Germline CDR1 is ENHRY and CDR2 is SYGVKD. The CDR3 DNA follows: TGTGCCATCAGTGGGCAGGGTCAGGGCGAGCAGGACTTC. Translating gives CAISGQGQGEQDF.

The CDR3 protein is CASSYSRNGAIYEQYF. Written as DNA, the CDR3 is TGTGCCAGCAGTTACTCGCGGAACGGGGCCATCTACGAGCAGTACTTC. V is TRBV6-5 and J is TRBJ2-7; D may match TRBD1 or TRBD2 (5 bases each). V lost 0 bases and J lost 3, with 15 bases in between. Germline V CDR1 and CDR2: MNHEY, SVGAGI. The CDR3 has 16 residues.

V is TRBV4-3 and J is TRBJ2-7; the D is unclear. Trimming took off 6 bases at V and 2 bases at J, with 26 bases between the two ends. CDR1 is LGHNA and CDR2 is YSLEER in the germline V gene. This CDR3 comprises 18 residues. In nucleotides, the CDR3 is TGCGCCAGCAGTCGGATTAGGTGTCTGAATGTCAGCCCCTACGAGCAGTACTTC. Protein: CASSRIRCLNVSPYEQYF.

The chain combines TRBV28 with TRBJ2-1; 7 bases map to TRBD2. The CDR3 is made up of 15 amino acids. V shed 3 bases, J shed 9 bases, and the junction held 11 bases outside the gene matches. CDR1 MDHEN and CDR2 SYDVKM come from the germline V gene. The CDR3 region is CASSFMRGIAGEQFF. DNA of the CDR3: TGTGCCAGCAGTTTCATGCGGGGGATTGCTGGTGAGCAGTTCTTC.

Regarding this clonotype: At one of its ends the junction is not consistent with the germline gene, which may arise from a read error. The V and J genes are TRBV5-5 and TRBJ2-3; 9 bases fit TRBD2. Germline V lookup: CDR1 SGHKS, CDR2 YYEKEE (reference sequence). This CDR3 spans 16 amino acids. This CDR3 reads CAISLTQAGGTDTQYF. CDR3 DNA sequence: TGTGCCATCAGCCTGACTCAAGCGGGGGGCACAGATACGCAGTATTTC.